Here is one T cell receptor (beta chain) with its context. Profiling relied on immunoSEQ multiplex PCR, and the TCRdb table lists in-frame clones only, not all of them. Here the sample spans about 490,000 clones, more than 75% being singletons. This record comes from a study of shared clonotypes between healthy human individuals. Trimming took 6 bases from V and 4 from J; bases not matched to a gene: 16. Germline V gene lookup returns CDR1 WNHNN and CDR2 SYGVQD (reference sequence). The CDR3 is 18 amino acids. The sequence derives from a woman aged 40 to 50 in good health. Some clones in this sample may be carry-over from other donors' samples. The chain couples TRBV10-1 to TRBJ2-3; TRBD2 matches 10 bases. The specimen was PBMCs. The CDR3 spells CASRVPGLAPHQADTQYF. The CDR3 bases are TGCGCCAGCAGGGTCCCGGGACTAGCGCCCCATCAGGCAGATACGCAGTATTTT.